This T cell receptor beta chain was sequenced in a study of graft-versus-host responses after intestinal transplantation. General study results and limits: Detection of GvH clones occurred in recipient marrow, and some had their first appearance in ileum or blood. Allografts carried high graft-versus-host to host-versus-graft clonal ratios in patients having graft-donor T cell macrochimerism.

TCRdb keeps only in-frame clones here, not all; method: immunoSEQ multiplex PCR. Counted here are about 15,000 clones, roughly two thirds occurring once; the ten biggest clones make up 7.5% to 10%. Regarding this clone: Its antigen is not known.

Processing was applied to graft tissue in order to liberate intraepithelial and lamina propria lymphocytes. This TCR came from a human patient who received an intestinal transplant, so some T cells may come from the graft donor. Sample: ileum tissue, taken 650 to 700 days after intestinal transplantation.

CDR3 region: CASSLTGVGSPLHF. As DNA, the CDR3 is TGTGCCAGCAGCTTGACAGGGGTAGGTTCACCCCTCCACTTT. This sequence joins TRBV5-6 and TRBJ1-6; 7 bases map to TRBD1. Trimming removed 1 base from V and 9 bases from J; junction bases left unmatched: 4. Germline V CDR1 and CDR2: SGHDT, YYEEEE. The CDR3 covers 14 residues.